Shown below are 14 T cell receptor beta chains from a single sample sequenced in a study of blood T cell repertoires in COVID-19. Using immunoSEQ multiplex PCR, the repertoire was profiled, and TCRdb retains in-frame clones only, with some absent. The data contain roughly 120,000 clones, less than 85% of them singletons. Sequenced sample: peripheral blood. The receptors come from a human donor with acute or convalescent COVID-19. The donor label of this sample is uncertain.

V is TRBV5-4 and J is TRBJ2-1; the D gene is possibly TRBD2 (6 bases). The V gene's germline CDR1 is SGHNT and CDR2 YYREEE (reference sequence). This CDR3 is built from 19 residues. Deletions cut 4 bases from V and 12 bases from J, with 35 bases between. Here the CDR3 DNA reads TGTGCCAGCAGCACTGGGGGGTCGCCTACAATGAGCAGTTCTTTGGGGCAGTTCTTC. Translation: CASSTGGSPTMSSSLGQFF.

The rearrangement uses TRBV6-6 and TRBJ1-5; TRBD1 matches at 12 bases. The V and J ends lost 5 bases and 5 bases, in that order; junction bases with no gene match: 7. CDR3 size: 16 residues. Germline loops: CDR1 MNHNY, CDR2 SVGAGI (reference sequence). CDR3 residues: CASSAGDRGRDQPQHF. The DNA for the CDR3 is TGTGCCAGCAGTGCAGGGGACAGGGGGCGGGATCAGCCCCAGCATTTT.

Here the CDR3 reads CASSLFVGGGTEAFF. CDR3 DNA: TGTGCCAGCAGCTTATTTGTCGGGGGAGGCACTGAAGCTTTCTTT. The chain couples TRBV7-9 to TRBJ1-1; tentatively, D is TRBD1 (5 bases). V dropped 2 bases and J dropped 4 bases, with 14 bases sitting between them. Per the germline V gene, CDR1 is SEHNR and CDR2 is FQNEAQ (reference sequence). This CDR3 region has 15 residues.

This clone has at least ten counts. The CDR3 DNA is TGCGCCAGCAGACCGACAGGGGGCAAGGGGTATGAAAAACTGTTTTTT. It encodes CASRPTGGKGYEKLFF. V gene TRBV4-1 combines with J gene TRBJ1-4; 10 nucleotides align to TRBD1. Per the germline V gene, CDR1 is MGHRA and CDR2 is YSYEKL. V gave up 6 bases and J gave up 6 bases; unmatched junction bases: 10. The CDR3 extends over 16 amino acids.

V is TRBV27 and J is TRBJ1-4; perhaps TRBD1 as D (6 bases). CDR3 size: 14 residues. Looked up from germline, CDR1 is MNHEY and CDR2 is SMNVEV (reference sequence). The V end was cut by 6 bases, the J end by 2 bases, with 10 bases between. CDR3 DNA: TGTGCCAGCAGGCTACAGGGTACTAATGAAAAACTGTTTTTT. Amino acids: CASRLQGTNEKLFF.

The count of this clone is one. The chain combines TRBV18 with TRBJ2-7; 11 positions agree with TRBD1. The CDR3 covers 15 residues. With V trimmed by 3 bases and J by 4 bases, 5 bases remained unmatched. Germline CDR1 is KGHSH and CDR2 is LQKENI. In DNA form, the CDR3 reads TGTGCCAGCTCACCCGGGACAGGGGGTTTGTACGAGCAGTACTTC. Protein sequence: CASSPGTGGLYEQYF.

This chain links TRBV28 with TRBJ1-3, with D possibly being TRBD1 (6 bases). V lost 2 bases and J 1 base, leaving 12 bases between the germline ends. The CDR3 has 16 amino acids. The germline V gene has CDR1 MDHEN and CDR2 SYDVKM. The CDR3 nucleotides are TGTGCCAGCAGTTTAATGAGTACAGGGTCTGGAAACACCATATATTTT. Encoded protein: CASSLMSTGSGNTIYF. The full variable domain, with the rest looked up from reference TRBV28 and TRBJ1-3, is DVKVTQSSRYLVKRTGEKVFLECVQDMDHENMFWYRQDPGLGLRLIYFSYDVKMKEKGDIPEGYSVSREKKERFSLILESASTNQTSMYLCASSLMSTGSGNTIYFGEGSWLTVV.

The CDR3 sequence: CASSTVTGANVLTF. CDR3 DNA: TGCGCCAGCAGCACAGTGACTGGGGCCAACGTCCTGACTTTC. J is TRBJ2-6 and V is TRBV5-1; no firm D call. In germline, CDR1 is SGHRS, CDR2 YFSETQ. CDR3 length: 14 residues. The ends were cut back, 4 bases at V and 2 bases at J, with 7 bases in the middle.

This clone showed up just a few times. The chain employs TRBV7-2 and TRBJ1-1; maybe TRBD1 (5 bases). Trimming cost V 3 bases and J 0 bases, with 8 bases left between them. This CDR3 has 14 residues. CDR1 SGHTA and CDR2 FQGNSA come from the germline V gene. Here the CDR3 DNA reads TGTGCCAGCAGCTTGGGGCAGCTGAACACTGAAGCTTTCTTT. This gives the protein CASSLGQLNTEAFF.

This sequence joins TRBV2 and TRBJ1-5; 8 bases fit TRBD1. Trimming removed 3 bases from V and 2 bases from J; junction bases left unmatched: 12. The CDR3 is made up of 18 amino acids. From germline, CDR1 is SNHLY and CDR2 FYNNEI. The CDR3 here is CASSDWGGDRFGNQPQHF. CDR3 bases: TGTGCCAGCAGTGACTGGGGGGGGGACAGGTTTGGCAATCAGCCCCAGCATTTT.

J is TRBJ1-2 and V is TRBV11-2, with D perhaps TRBD1 (5 bases). The CDR3 covers 13 residues. The germline CDR1 and CDR2 sequences are SGHAT and FQNNGV. The V gene lost 6 bases and the J gene lost 0 bases, with 8 bases spanning the gap. CDR3 sequence (DNA): TGTGCCAGCAGTCGGACAACTAACTATGGCTACACCTTC. Encoded protein: CASSRTTNYGYTF. Filled out from reference TRBV11-2 and TRBJ1-2, the complete variable domain reads EAGVAQSPRYKIIEKRQSVAFWCNPISGHATLYWYQQILGQGPKLLIQFQNNGVVDDSQLPKDRFSAERLKGVDSTLKIQPAKLEDSAVYLCASSRTTNYGYTFGSGTRLTVV.

The table lists this clone with a few counts. Additional DNA sequences in this sample encode the identical CDR3. The chain recombines TRBV27 with TRBJ2-3, with TRBD2 identical over 8 bases. V lost 8 bases to trimming and J lost 4 bases; unmatched junction nucleotides: 8. Per the germline V gene, CDR1 is MNHEY and CDR2 is SMNVEV (reference sequence). The CDR3 runs to 14 residues. In nucleotides, the CDR3 is TGTGCCAGCTCTCGGGGGGGGGCTGCAGATACGCAGTATTTT. It is translated as CASSRGGAADTQYF.

The chain has TRBV5-4 and TRBJ2-1; D is perhaps TRBD2 (7 bases). V shed 2 bases and J shed 10 bases, with 16 bases lying between them. CDR1 and CDR2 from the germline V gene are SGHNT and YYREEE (reference sequence). This CDR3 has 14 residues. The CDR3 reads CASSFYGGAREQFF. Here the CDR3 DNA reads TGTGCCAGCAGCTTTTATGGGGGGGCTCGGGAGCAGTTCTTC.

This rearrangement joins TRBV5-1 to TRBJ2-7; 9 bases are shared with TRBD2. J lost 3 bases, V lost 0 bases, and 10 bases had no gene match. This CDR3 spans 17 amino acids. Germline V lookup: CDR1 SGHRS, CDR2 YFSETQ. This CDR3 reads CASSLGGGGAALYEQYF. CDR3 sequence (DNA): TGCGCCAGCAGCTTGGGTGGCGGGGGGGCCGCTCTCTACGAGCAGTACTTC. The full variable domain, completed using reference TRBV5-1 and TRBJ2-7, is KAGVTQTPRYLIKTRGQQVTLSCSPISGHRSVSWYQQTPGQGLQFLFEYFSETQRNKGNFPGRFSGRQFSNSRSEMNVSTLELGDSALYLCASSLGGGGAALYEQYFGPGTRLTVT.